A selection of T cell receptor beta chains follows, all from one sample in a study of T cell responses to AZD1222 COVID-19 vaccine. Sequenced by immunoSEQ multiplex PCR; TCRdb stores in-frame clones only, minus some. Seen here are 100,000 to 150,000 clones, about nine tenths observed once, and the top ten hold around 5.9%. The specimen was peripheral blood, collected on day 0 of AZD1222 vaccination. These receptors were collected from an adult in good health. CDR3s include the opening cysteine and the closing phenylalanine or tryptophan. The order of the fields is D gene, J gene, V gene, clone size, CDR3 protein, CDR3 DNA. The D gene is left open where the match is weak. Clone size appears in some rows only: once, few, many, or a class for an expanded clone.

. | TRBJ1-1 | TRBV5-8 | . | CASSLPRGPTEAFF | TGTGCCAGCAGCCTGCCGCGGGGCCCAACTGAAGCTTTCTTT
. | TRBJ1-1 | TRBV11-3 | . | CASSGGGSDTEAFF | TGTGCCAGCAGCGGCGGGGGGTCGGACACTGAAGCTTTCTTT
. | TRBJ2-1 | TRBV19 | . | CASSPEHSLNEQFF | TGTGCCAGTAGTCCGGAACACTCGCTTAATGAGCAGTTCTTC
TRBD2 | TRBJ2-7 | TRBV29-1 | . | CSVARTSGTYEQYF | TGCAGCGTTGCGAGGACTAGCGGGACCTACGAGCAGTACTTC
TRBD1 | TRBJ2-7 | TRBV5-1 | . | CASSGRTGAAYEQYF | TGCGCCAGCAGCGGCAGGACAGGGGCCGCCTACGAGCAGTACTTC
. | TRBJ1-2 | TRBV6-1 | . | CASSEGPTAGGYTF | TGTGCCAGCAGTGAAGGCCCCACCGCCGGGGGCTACACCTTC
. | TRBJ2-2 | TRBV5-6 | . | CASSLLAWTPGGELFF | TGTGCCAGCAGCTTGCTCGCTTGGACTCCGGGCGGGGAGCTGTTTTTT
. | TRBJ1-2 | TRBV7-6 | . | CASSLGSQHRGYTF | TGTGCCAGCAGCTTGGGTAGCCAGCATCGGGGCTACACCTTC
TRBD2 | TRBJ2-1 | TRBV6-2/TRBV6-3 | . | CASSYKDGGGSYNEQFF | TGTGCCAGCAGTTATAAGGATGGCGGGGGATCGTACAATGAGCAGTTCTTC
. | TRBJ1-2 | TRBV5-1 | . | CASSSESGYTF | TGCGCCAGCAGCTCCGAAAGCGGCTACACCTTC
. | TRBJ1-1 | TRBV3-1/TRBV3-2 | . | CASSQEGYRRAFF | TGTGCCAGCAGCCAAGAGGGTTACCGTAGAGCTTTCTTT
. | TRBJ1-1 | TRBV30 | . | CAWSVLPNRVGRNTEAFF | TGTGCCTGGAGTGTATTGCCGAACAGGGTCGGGCGAAACACTGAAGCTTTCTTT
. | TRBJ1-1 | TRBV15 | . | CATLSWGDTEAFF | TGTGCCACACTAAGCTGGGGGGACACTGAAGCTTTCTTT
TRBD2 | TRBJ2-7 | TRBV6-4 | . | CASSDSSGGAYEQYF | TGTGCCAGCAGTGACTCTAGCGGGGGGGCCTACGAGCAGTACTTC
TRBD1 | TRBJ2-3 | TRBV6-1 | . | CASSEELGQGVLYF | TGTGCCAGCAGTGAAGAACTGGGACAGGGCGTTCTGTATTTT
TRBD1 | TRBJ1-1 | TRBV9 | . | CASSVGTGGFANTEAFF | TGTGCCAGCAGCGTAGGAACAGGGGGGTTCGCGAACACTGAAGCTTTCTTT
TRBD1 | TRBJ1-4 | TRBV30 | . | CASPTGTGSQEREKLFF | TGTGCCTCCCCGACCGGGACAGGGTCTCAAGAACGTGAAAAACTGTTTTTT
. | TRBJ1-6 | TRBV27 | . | CASSFFLSIQSGSGRSPLHF | TGTGCCAGCAGTTTTTTTCTCTCAATTCAGTCGGGGTCAGGTAGATCACCCCTCCACTTT
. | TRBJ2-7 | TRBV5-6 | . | CASSPTQGSAYEQYF | TGTGCCAGCAGCCCGACCCAGGGGTCAGCCTACGAGCAGTACTTC
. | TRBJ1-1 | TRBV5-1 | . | CASSLEVGGDSEAFF | TGCGCCAGCAGCTTGGAGGTGGGCGGAGACTCTGAAGCTTTCTTT
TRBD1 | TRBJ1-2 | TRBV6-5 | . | CASSPDRVRGYTF | TGTGCCAGCAGTCCTGACAGGGTCCGTGGCTACACCTTC
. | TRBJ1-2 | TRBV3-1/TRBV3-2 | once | CASSARRLDDYGYTF | TGTGCCAGCAGCGCCCGCCGACTTGATGACTATGGCTACACCTTC
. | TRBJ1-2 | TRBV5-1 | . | CASTPGGETNYGYTF | TGCGCCAGCACCCCGGGGGGGGAAACTAACTATGGCTACACCTTC
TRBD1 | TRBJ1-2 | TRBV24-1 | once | CATSEGGGRGYTF | TGTGCCACCAGTGAGGGAGGGGGCCGTGGCTACACCTTC
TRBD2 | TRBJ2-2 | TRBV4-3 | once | CASSQEPSGTGELFF | TGCGCCAGCAGCCAAGAACCTAGCGGAACCGGGGAGCTGTTTTTT
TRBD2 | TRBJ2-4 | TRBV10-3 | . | CAISDDSGGTWTAKNIQYF | TGTGCCATCAGTGATGATAGCGGGGGGACCTGGACGGCCAAAAACATTCAGTACTTC
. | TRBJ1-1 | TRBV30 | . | CAWTFGENTEAFF | TGTGCCTGGACCTTTGGGGAAAACACTGAAGCTTTCTTT
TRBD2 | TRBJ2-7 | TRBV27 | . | CASRGSASGPTYEQYF | TGTGCCAGCAGGGGGTCGGCTAGCGGCCCAACCTACGAGCAGTACTTC
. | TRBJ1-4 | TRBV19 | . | CASSSPTVGKNEKLFF | TGTGCCAGTAGTTCCCCGACAGTTGGGAAAAATGAAAAACTGTTTTTT
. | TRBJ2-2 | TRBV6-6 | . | CASSYLITGELFF | TGTGCCAGCAGTTACTTAATAACCGGGGAGCTGTTTTTT
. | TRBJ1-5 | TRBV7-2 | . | CASSRRGKAYSNQPQHF | TGTGCCAGCAGCCGTAGGGGGAAGGCTTATAGCAATCAGCCCCAGCATTTT
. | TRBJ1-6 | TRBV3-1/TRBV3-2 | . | CASSQDGGNSPLHF | TGTGCCAGCAGCCAAGATGGGGGGAATTCACCCCTCCACTTT
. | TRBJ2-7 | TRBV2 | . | CASTRYHWGEGSGEQYF | TGTGCCAGCACTAGATACCACTGGGGGGAAGGCTCCGGCGAGCAGTACTTC
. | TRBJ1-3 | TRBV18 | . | CASSPPPRSRGNTIYF | TGTGCCAGCTCACCACCTCCCAGATCGCGAGGAAACACCATATATTTT
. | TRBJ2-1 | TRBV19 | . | CASRIGNEQFF | TGTGCCAGTAGAATCGGGAATGAGCAGTTCTTC
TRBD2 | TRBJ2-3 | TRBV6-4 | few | CASSDSGGATDTQYF | TGTGCCAGCAGTGACAGCGGGGGGGCCACAGATACGCAGTATTTT
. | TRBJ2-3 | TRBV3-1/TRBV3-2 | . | CASSHRGWDTQYF | TGTGCCAGCAGCCACCGGGGCTGGGATACGCAGTATTTT
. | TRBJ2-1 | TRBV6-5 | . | CATGQDRSYNEQFF | TGTGCCACTGGTCAGGACCGCTCCTACAATGAGCAGTTCTTC
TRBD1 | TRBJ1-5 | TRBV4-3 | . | CASAPGTGGNQPQHF | TGCGCCAGCGCTCCCGGGACAGGAGGAAATCAGCCCCAGCATTTT
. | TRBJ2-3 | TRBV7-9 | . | CASSLGGGGTDTQYF | TGTGCCAGCAGCTTAGGAGGCGGGGGCACAGATACGCAGTATTTT
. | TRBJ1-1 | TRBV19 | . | CASSIETKMNTEAFF | TGTGCCAGTAGTATAGAAACTAAGATGAACACTGAAGCTTTCTTT
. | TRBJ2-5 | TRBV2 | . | CASSGGTETQYF | TGTGCCAGCAGTGGGGGAACCGAGACCCAGTACTTC
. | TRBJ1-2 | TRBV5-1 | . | CASSPPIGGSEGYTF | TGCGCCAGCAGCCCCCCGATAGGGGGTTCCGAGGGCTACACCTTC
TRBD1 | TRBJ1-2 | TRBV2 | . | CASSFFGQGSGYTF | TGTGCCAGCAGTTTCTTCGGACAGGGATCTGGCTACACCTTC
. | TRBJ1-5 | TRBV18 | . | CASSPEQGVGQPQHF | TGTGCCAGCTCACCAGAACAGGGAGTAGGGCAGCCCCAGCATTTT
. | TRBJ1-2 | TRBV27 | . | CASSYLWGTLGYTF | TGTGCCAGCAGTTATCTTTGGGGGACTCTTGGCTACACCTTC
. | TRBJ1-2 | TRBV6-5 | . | CASKSSGVLSGYTF | TGTGCCAGCAAAAGCTCGGGGGTTTTGAGCGGCTACACCTTC
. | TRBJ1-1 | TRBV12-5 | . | CASAPQGGEAFF | TGTGCTAGTGCCCCTCAAGGGGGGGAAGCTTTCTTT
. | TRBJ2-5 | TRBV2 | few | CASSAYQETQYF | TGTGCCAGCAGTGCATACCAAGAGACCCAGTACTTC
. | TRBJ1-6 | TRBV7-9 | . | CASSLEQYNSPLHF | TGTGCCAGCAGCTTGGAGCAATATAATTCACCCCTCCACTTT
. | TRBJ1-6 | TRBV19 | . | CASKASINSPLHF | TGTGCCAGTAAGGCCAGTATCAATTCACCCCTCCACTTT
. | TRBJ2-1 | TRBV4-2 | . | CASSQSSNAGEQFF | TGTGCCAGCAGCCAGTCAAGTAACGCGGGGGAGCAGTTCTTC
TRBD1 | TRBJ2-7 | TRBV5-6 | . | CASSSDRSQYF | TGTGCCAGCAGCTCGGACAGGTCTCAGTACTTC